This T cell receptor beta chain was retrieved from a study of shared clonotypes between healthy human individuals. Overall study results and limits: The study generally estimated greater richness for naive than memory subsets. Genetic and exposure-history diversity was limited by the few donors.

As defined, naive CD8 cells were CD45RO-negative and positively selected for CCR7, with terminally differentiated effector memory CD45RA+ cells excluded. The study enrolled healthy HIV-negative adults without recent acute infections or vaccinations as donors. Sequencing was at deep level. Measured with immunoSEQ multiplex PCR; TCRdb has only the in-frame clones, and not every one. This repertoire shows approximately 2,200,000 clones, approximately 94% found once; its top ten account for 1.5% to 2%. CDR1 SGHTA and CDR2 FQGTGA come from the germline V gene. V shed 5 bases and J shed 1 base, with 20 bases lying between them. This CDR3 is 17 amino acids long. Worth noting for this clone: Its antigen remains unidentified.

The sequenced sample was naive CD8+ T cells from PBMCs. The receptor was derived from a young man in good health. Some clones in this sample may be carry-over from other donors' samples. The V gene is TRBV7-3, the J gene TRBJ1-1; maybe TRBD1 (5 bases). The CDR3 protein is CASSPDGGALTNTEAFF. The DNA of the CDR3 is TGTGCCAGCAGCCCCGATGGAGGGGCTCTAACGAACACTGAAGCTTTCTTT.